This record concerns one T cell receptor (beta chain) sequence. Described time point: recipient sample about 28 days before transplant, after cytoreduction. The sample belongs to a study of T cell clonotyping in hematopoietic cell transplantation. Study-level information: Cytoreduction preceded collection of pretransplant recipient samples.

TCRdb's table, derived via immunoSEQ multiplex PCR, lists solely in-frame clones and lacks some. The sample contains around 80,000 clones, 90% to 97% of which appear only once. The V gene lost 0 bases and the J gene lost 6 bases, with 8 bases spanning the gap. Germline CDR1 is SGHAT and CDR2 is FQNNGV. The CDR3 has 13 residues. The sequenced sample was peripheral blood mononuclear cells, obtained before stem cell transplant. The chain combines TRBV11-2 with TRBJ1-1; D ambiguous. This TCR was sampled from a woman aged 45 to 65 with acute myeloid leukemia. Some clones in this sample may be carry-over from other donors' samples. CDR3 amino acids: CASSLDTSSEAFF. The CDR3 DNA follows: TGTGCCAGCAGCTTAGACACCTCTTCTGAAGCTTTCTTT.